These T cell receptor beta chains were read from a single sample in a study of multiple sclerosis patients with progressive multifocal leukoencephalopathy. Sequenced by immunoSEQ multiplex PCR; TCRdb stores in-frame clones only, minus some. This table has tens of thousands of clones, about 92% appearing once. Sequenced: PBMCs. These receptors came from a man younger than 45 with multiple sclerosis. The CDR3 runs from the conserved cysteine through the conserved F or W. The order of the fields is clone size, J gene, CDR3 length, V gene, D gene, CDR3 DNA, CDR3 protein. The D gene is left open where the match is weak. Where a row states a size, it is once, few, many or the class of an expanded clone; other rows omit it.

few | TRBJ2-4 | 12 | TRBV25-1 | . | TGTGCCAGCACCAGCCCTGAAAACATTCAGTACTTC | CASTSPENIQYF
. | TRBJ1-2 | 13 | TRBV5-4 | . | TGTGCCAGCAGCTTATTGGGGGTTGGCGGCTACACCTTC | CASSLLGVGGYTF
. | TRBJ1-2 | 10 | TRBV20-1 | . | TGCAGTGCTAAAGCCTATGGCTACACCTTC | CSAKAYGYTF
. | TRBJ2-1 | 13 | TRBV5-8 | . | TGTGCCAGCCTCAACGGGAGAGAGAGTGAGCAGTTCTTC | CASLNGRESEQFF
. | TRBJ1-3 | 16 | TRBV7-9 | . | TGTGCCAGCAGCTTACGTCAGGAGAACTCTGGAAACACCATATATTTT | CASSLRQENSGNTIYF
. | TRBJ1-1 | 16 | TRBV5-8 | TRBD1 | TGTGCCAGCAGCTTTACAGGGGGCTCCAGGAACACTGAAGCTTTCTTT | CASSFTGGSRNTEAFF
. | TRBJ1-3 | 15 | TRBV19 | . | TGTGCCAGTAGTATAGACGCGGACTCTGGAAACACCATATATTTT | CASSIDADSGNTIYF
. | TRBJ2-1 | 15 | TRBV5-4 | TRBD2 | TGTGCCAGCAGGCAACTAGCGGGAGAGGGTCCTGAGCAGTTCTTC | CASRQLAGEGPEQFF
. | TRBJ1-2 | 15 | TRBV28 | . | TGTGCCAGCAGCCGAAGGGGGGTCCCCTACTATGGCTACACCTTC | CASSRRGVPYYGYTF
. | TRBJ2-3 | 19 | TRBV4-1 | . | TGCGCCAGCAGCCAACCTTATTTAGGAGGGGACGCGCGGGCAGATACGCAGTATTTT | CASSQPYLGGDARADTQYF
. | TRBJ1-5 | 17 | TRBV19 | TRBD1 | TGTGCCAGTAGTCCACGAGGGGGGACAGTGAGCAATCAGCCCCAGCATTTT | CASSPRGGTVSNQPQHF
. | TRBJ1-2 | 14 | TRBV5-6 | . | TGTGCCAGCAGCTTGGGAGACGGCCTAGAGGGCTACACCTTC | CASSLGDGLEGYTF
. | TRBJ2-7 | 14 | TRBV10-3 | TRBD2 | TGTGCCACCAACCCAACTAGCGGAGATTACGAGCAGTACTTC | CATNPTSGDYEQYF
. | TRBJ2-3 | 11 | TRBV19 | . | TGTGTCTCGGGGGCCGGAGATACGCAGTATTTT | CVSGAGDTQYF
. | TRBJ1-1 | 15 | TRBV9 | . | TGTGCCAGCAGCCCAAGTGAGGGTGGGTTCACTGAAGCTTTCTTT | CASSPSEGGFTEAFF
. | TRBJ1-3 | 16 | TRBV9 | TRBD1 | TGTGCCAGCAGCGGCTGGGACAGGGGGCGCGGAAACACCATATATTTT | CASSGWDRGRGNTIYF
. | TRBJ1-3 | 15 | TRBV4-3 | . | TGCGCCAGCAGCCAAGATCGCGGGGCCGGAAACACCATATATTTT | CASSQDRGAGNTIYF
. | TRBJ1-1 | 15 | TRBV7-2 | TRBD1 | TGTGCCAGCAGCATGCGGGACAGGGGTGGCACTGAAGCTTTCTTT | CASSMRDRGGTEAFF
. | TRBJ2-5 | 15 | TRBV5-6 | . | TGTGCCAGCAGCTCCCCCCCGGAGGGTGGCGAGACCCAGTACTTC | CASSSPPEGGETQYF
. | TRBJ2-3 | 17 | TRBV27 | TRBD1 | TGTGCCAGCAGTTTACCCCAGGGACAGGGTTCCGCAGATACGCAGTATTTT | CASSLPQGQGSADTQYF
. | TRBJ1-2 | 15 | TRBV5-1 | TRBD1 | TGCGCCAGCAGCTTGGACTGGACAGGGGCGGGAGGCTACACCTTC | CASSLDWTGAGGYTF
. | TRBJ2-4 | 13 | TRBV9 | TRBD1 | TGTGCCAGCAGCCCAATGGACAGGGACATTCAGTACTTC | CASSPMDRDIQYF
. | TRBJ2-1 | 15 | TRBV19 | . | TGTGCCAGTAGTATAAGCGGCCTCTCCTACAATGAGCAGTTCTTC | CASSISGLSYNEQFF
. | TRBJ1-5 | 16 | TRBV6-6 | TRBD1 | TGTGCCAGCAGGGGTCCGGGACAGTTAAGCAATCAGCCCCAGCATTTT | CASRGPGQLSNQPQHF
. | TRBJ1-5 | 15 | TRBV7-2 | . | TGTGCCAGCAGCCCCCTGAAGTATAGCAATCAGCCCCAGCATTTT | CASSPLKYSNQPQHF
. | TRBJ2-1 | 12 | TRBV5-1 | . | TGCGCCAGCAGCCATAGCGTAAATGAGCAGTTCTTC | CASSHSVNEQFF
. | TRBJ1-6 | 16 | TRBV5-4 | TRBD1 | TGTGCCAGCAGCTTAACCGGGACAGGGGAAGGTTCACCCCTCCACTTT | CASSLTGTGEGSPLHF
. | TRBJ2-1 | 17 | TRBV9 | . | TGTGCCAGCAGCGTTTCTCGAGGAGAGGTTGGGATTTATGAGCAGTTCTTC | CASSVSRGEVGIYEQFF
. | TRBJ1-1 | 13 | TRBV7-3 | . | TGTGCCAGCAGCCGGGACGCGAGGACTGAAGCTTTCTTT | CASSRDARTEAFF